One T cell receptor (beta chain) is described in this entry. These data belong to a study of prognosis after radiotherapy for stage I lung cancer. Two rounds of multiplex PCR amplified TCR beta CDR3 from genomic DNA. Gene-specific TRBV and TRBJ primers were used in PCR round one. TCRdb independently ran MiXCR on the multiplex PCR reads; one entry per CDR3 protein. The top ten hold 6% to 9% of the sample, which has tens of thousands of distinct CDR3 sequences, approximately 26% seen once. Germline values: CDR1 SGHNT, CDR2 YENEEA. J lost 5 bases, V lost 3 bases, and 7 bases had no gene match. The CDR3 is 15 amino acids.

The V call is TRBV11-3, the J call TRBJ2-3, with 8 bases identical to TRBD1. The clonotype comes from a donor over 45 with non-small cell lung cancer. The sample in question was PBMCs, obtained before or after stereotactic body radiation therapy (not recorded which). The CDR3: CASSFFQGAVDTQYF. The CDR3 DNA sequence: TGTGCCAGCAGCTTTTTCCAGGGGGCAGTAGATACGCAGTATTTT.